The following is a T cell receptor beta chain sequence with its context. V lost 3 bases and J 1 base, leaving 13 bases between the germline ends. The CDR3 contains 15 residues. Germline values: CDR1 SNHLY, CDR2 FYNNEI. The data were obtained in a study of blood T cell repertoires in COVID-19. The wider study: Spain, Italy and the United States supplied samples that represented acute and convalescent COVID-19. T cells, B-cell-depleted T cells, or PBMCs supplied cDNA or gDNA.

Per the original data handling: Quantification of nucleated cells was approximated via reference gene primer amplification. Data came from immunoSEQ multiplex PCR; TCRdb stores just in-frame clones and leaves some out. That table gives V, J and clone size, and the DNA gave D and trimming. The table lists about 140,000 clones, about four fifths of them singletons. The chain couples TRBV2 to TRBJ2-7; no clear D gene. The TCR originated in a man between 65 and 80 years old who had recovered from COVID-19. Sequences were obtained from peripheral blood. CDR3 in amino acids: CASSDSPQESYEQYF. In DNA, the CDR3 is TGTGCCAGCAGTGACTCGCCTCAGGAATCCTACGAGCAGTACTTC.